This T cell receptor (beta chain) is from a study of control samples from healthy donors and cancer patients. With 0 bases removed from V and 10 bases from J, the gap between germline ends came to 17 bases. The CDR3 length is 15 residues. CDR1 and CDR2 (germline): SGHRS, YFSETQ. Produced via immunoSEQ multiplex PCR; TCRdb's table is partial and in-frame only. Among tens of thousands of clones, about nine tenths were seen once, and the ten largest hold approximately 15%. Sequenced: blood. The sequence was collected from a woman aged 70-85 years in good health. The chain uses TRBV5-1 and TRBJ2-1; a weak D match, TRBD2 (6 bases). CDR3 sequence (DNA): TGCGCCAGCAGCTTGGATCTAGCGCAAATTAGGGAGCAGTTCTTC. It translates to CASSLDLAQIREQFF.